This T cell receptor beta chain derives from a study of regulatory T cells in long-lasting Graves disease. This clonotype was detected only a few times. The CDR3 spans 20 residues. Losses at the gene ends were 4 bases for V and 7 bases for J; bases not matched to a gene: 26. Germline CDR1 is SGHDT and CDR2 is YYEEEE. Time point here: persistent/refractory GD, antithyroid drugs over 5 years with positive TRAb. Extracted RNA from PBMCs served as the source of the TCR library. Graves' disease diagnosis was established per American Thyroid Association guidelines. Library construction for TCR beta used iRepertoire HTBI primers and Arm-PCR of CDR3 regions. Original processing notes: Analysis of the samples identified 50 to 65 TRBV and roughly 13 TRBJ segments. In TCRdb, the multiplex PCR reads were re-called with MiXCR into one record per CDR3 protein. TCRdb's processing, not the authors' own work, is the source of the V and J calls. This sample has over 650,000 distinct CDR3 sequences, with 25% to 30% found just once.

The chain uses TRBV5-6 and TRBJ2-5, with 9 bases aligning to TRBD2. Sequencing was performed on peripheral blood mononuclear cells (PBMCs), taken when the disease was refractory, from a patient treated with antithyroid drugs. The clonotype comes from a female donor with Graves disease. DNA of the CDR3: TGTGCCAGCAGCGGGCAGCGACTAGCGGACAAATCGATCTGGGATTTGACCCAGTACTTC. It specifies CASSGQRLADKSIWDLTQYF.